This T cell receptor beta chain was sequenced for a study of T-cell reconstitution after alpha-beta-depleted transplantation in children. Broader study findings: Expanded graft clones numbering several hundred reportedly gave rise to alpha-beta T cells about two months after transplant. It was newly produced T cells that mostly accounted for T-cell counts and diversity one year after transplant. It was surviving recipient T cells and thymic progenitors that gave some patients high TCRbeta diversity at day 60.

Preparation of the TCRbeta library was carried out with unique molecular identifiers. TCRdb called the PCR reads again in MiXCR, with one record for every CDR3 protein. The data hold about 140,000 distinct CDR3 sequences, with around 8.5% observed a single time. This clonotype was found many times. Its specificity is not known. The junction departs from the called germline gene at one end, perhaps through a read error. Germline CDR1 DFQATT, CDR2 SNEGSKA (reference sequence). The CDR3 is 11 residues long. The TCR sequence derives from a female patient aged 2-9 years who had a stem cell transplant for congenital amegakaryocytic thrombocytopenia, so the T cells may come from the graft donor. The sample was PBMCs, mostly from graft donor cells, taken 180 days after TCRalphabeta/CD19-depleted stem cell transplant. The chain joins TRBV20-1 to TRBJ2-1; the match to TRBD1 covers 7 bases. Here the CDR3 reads CSAREGTDTLF. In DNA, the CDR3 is TGCAGTGCTAGAGAGGGGACAGATACCCTTTTC.